Listed here are 7 T cell receptor beta chains from one sample, sequenced in a study of cytomegalovirus exposure and HLA in healthy donors. Method: immunoSEQ multiplex PCR; TCRdb's copy keeps in-frame clones and lacks some. The sample records a few hundred thousand clones, around nine tenths being singletons. Specimen: PBMCs. All receptors come from a woman aged 18-29 years in good health and CMV-seronegative.

This clone was found a few times. The chain recombines TRBV19 with TRBJ1-2; maybe TRBD1 (6 bases). V lost 9 bases to trimming and J lost 4 bases, with 21 bases between them. This CDR3 has 15 amino acids. Germline loops: CDR1 LNHDA, CDR2 SQIVND (reference sequence). CDR3: CARADPGDNLYGYTF. CDR3 coding DNA: TGTGCCAGGGCCGATCCAGGGGACAACCTCTATGGCTACACCTTC.

This chain uses TRBV30 with TRBJ2-2; tentatively, D is TRBD1 (6 bases). Trimming shortened V by 4 bases and J by 6 bases, and 15 bases separated the two germline ends. Germline assignment: CDR1 GTSNPN and CDR2 SVGIG (reference sequence). This CDR3 is 14 amino acids long. The CDR3, as DNA: TGTGCCTGGAACACACAGGGTTCCCCCGGGGAGCTGTTTTTT. It codes for CAWNTQGSPGELFF.

V and J are TRBV10-1 and TRBJ2-7; D is possibly TRBD2 (5 bases). V was trimmed by 3 bases and J by 6 bases, leaving 12 bases between them. Germline V gene lookup returns CDR1 WNHNN and CDR2 SYGVQD (reference sequence). The CDR3 spans 13 residues. The CDR3 DNA is TGCGCCAGCAGTGACTCGGGATGGACCGAGCAGTACTTC. Protein: CASSDSGWTEQYF.

The V and J genes are TRBV5-1 and TRBJ2-3; no clear D gene. Trimming took off 2 bases at V and 3 bases at J, with 4 bases between the two ends. Per the germline V gene, CDR1 is SGHRS and CDR2 is YFSETQ. The CDR3 length is 12 residues. This CDR3 reads CASSLTTDTQYF. CDR3 DNA: TGCGCCAGCAGCTTAACAACAGATACGCAGTATTTT.

The V and J genes are TRBV5-5 and TRBJ2-7; D possibly corresponds to TRBD2 (5 bases). From germline, CDR1 is SGHKS and CDR2 YYEKEE (reference sequence). Trimming pared 2 bases from V and 4 bases from J, leaving 22 bases between. The CDR3 loop spans 17 amino acids. The CDR3 DNA follows: TGTGCCAGCAGCTTTTTAGCGACTACTCCTTTCTTTTACGAGCAGTACTTC. Translation gives CASSFLATTPFFYEQYF.

The J gene is TRBJ2-7, the V gene TRBV6-1, with 12 nucleotides matching TRBD2. Losses at the gene ends were 5 bases for V and 2 bases for J; bases not matched to a gene: 1. Germline V lookup: CDR1 MNHNS, CDR2 SASEGT. The CDR3 has 14 residues. In DNA form, the CDR3 reads TGTGCCAGCAGTAGACTAGCGGGAGCCTACGAGCAGTACTTC. This gives the protein CASSRLAGAYEQYF.

In regard to this clone: The same CDR3 can be traced to other DNA sequences in this sample. The chain joins TRBV18 to TRBJ1-1; perhaps TRBD1 as D (6 bases). V lost 3 bases and J lost 4, with 9 bases in between. The CDR3 consists of 13 residues. Germline CDR1 is KGHSH and CDR2 is LQKENI. In DNA form, the CDR3 reads TGTGCCAGCTCACCGCAAGGGGGCACTGAAGCTTTCTTT. This codes for CASSPQGGTEAFF.